These 25 T cell receptor beta chains were sequenced from one sample in a study of vaccination and CD4 T cells after COVID-19. Treatment: approximately 11-day PBMC culture with coronavirus spike peptide pools or control peptides (ViraFEST assay). The Oncomine TCR Beta short-read assay generated sequence data from the DNA of cultured CD4+ T cells. TCRdb called the PCR reads again in MiXCR, with one record for every CDR3 protein. The table includes roughly 16,000 distinct CDR3 sequences, more than 40% detected once. Their antigens are not known. The sample was CD4+ T cells from blood, cultured in vitro, taken before SARS-CoV-2 vaccination. The receptors originated from a human donor who had recovered from COVID-19.

This clonotype was counted a few times. The chain links TRBV7-9 to TRBJ2-4; 10 positions match TRBD2. CDR1 and CDR2 (germline): SEHNR, FQNEAQ (reference sequence). The CDR3 sequence is 20 residues long. The J segment lost 0 bases and the V segment lost 0 bases, leaving 11 bases of the junction unmatched. CDR3 loop: CASSLARLAGAPIAKNIQYF. Here the CDR3 DNA reads TGTGCCAGCAGCTTAGCCCGGCTAGCGGGGGCGCCGATAGCCAAAAACATTCAGTACTTC.

The chain has TRBV7-2 and TRBJ2-1; D not certain. The CDR3 sequence is 12 residues long. Germline V gene lookup returns CDR1 SGHTA and CDR2 FQGNSA. V lost 5 bases and J 9 bases, leaving 11 bases between the germline ends. The CDR3 DNA is TGTGCCAGCAGCATGGATACGGCTGAGCAGTTCTTC. This codes for CASSMDTAEQFF.

The chain has TRBV6-1 and TRBJ2-7; 11 bases fit TRBD1. V gave up 6 bases and J gave up 6 bases; unmatched junction bases: 13. From germline, CDR1 is MNHNS and CDR2 SASEGT. CDR3 size: 16 residues. The CDR3 sequence is CASRTSGTGGNSEQYF. As DNA, the CDR3 is TGTGCCAGCAGAACCTCCGGGACAGGGGGAAATAGCGAGCAGTACTTC.

The CDR3, as DNA: TGTGCCAGCAGTATACACGGGAGAGGGGACATTCAGTACTTC. It yields the protein CASSIHGRGDIQYF. The V and J genes are TRBV2 and TRBJ2-4; TRBD2 is a possible D gene (6 bases). The CDR3 is 14 residues long. Germline CDR1 SNHLY, CDR2 FYNNEI. Trimming removed 5 bases from V and 8 bases from J, with 16 bases in between.

Only a few counts were recorded for this clonotype. This chain links TRBV20-1 with TRBJ2-7; 8 bases map to TRBD2. V lost 4 bases to trimming and J lost 6 bases; unmatched junction nucleotides: 11. Germline values: CDR1 DFQATT, CDR2 SNEGSKA (reference sequence). The CDR3 sequence is 14 residues long. The CDR3 loop is CSANRAGVSPEQYF. In DNA form, the CDR3 reads TGCAGTGCTAACCGAGCGGGAGTGTCACCCGAGCAGTACTTC.

To note about this clonotype: The CDR3 carries no conserved terminal phenylalanine or tryptophan, so it likely arises from a read error. The DNA is left out, because the CDR3 cannot be placed on it with certainty; the CDR3 is given as TCRdb lists it. The chain combines TRBV6-2 or TRBV6-3 with TRBJ2-1; no check of the table's D call, TRBD1, against the DNA was made. The CDR3 has 11 amino acids, counting both end residues. CDR1 MNHEY and CDR2 SVGEGT come from the germline V gene. The CDR3 here is CASSNRDRVII.

V gene TRBV28 combines with J gene TRBJ2-5; TRBD2 matches at 10 bases. This CDR3 has 15 residues. The junction had 3 bases not matched to a gene; V was cut back by 5 bases and J by 0 bases. The germline gives CDR1 MDHEN, CDR2 SYDVKM. CDR3 DNA sequence: TGTGCCAGCAGTCCACTAGCGGGGTACCAAGAGACCCAGTACTTC. The encoded protein is CASSPLAGYQETQYF. The full variable domain, in which reference TRBV28 and TRBJ2-5 provide the parts outside the CDR3, is DVKVTQSSRYLVKRTGEKVFLECVQDMDHENMFWYRQDPGLGLRLIYFSYDVKMKEKGDIPEGYSVSREKKERFSLILESASTNQTSMYLCASSPLAGYQETQYFGPGTRLLVL.

In this sample, this clonotype turned up a few times. The chain is built from TRBV27 and TRBJ1-5; D possibly corresponds to TRBD1 (6 bases). V gave up 5 bases and J gave up 1 base, with 12 bases separating them. CDR1 and CDR2 (germline): MNHEY, SMNVEV (reference sequence). The CDR3 extends over 15 amino acids. The CDR3 region is CASSAHQGSNQPQHF. CDR3 DNA sequence: TGTGCCAGCAGTGCCCATCAGGGGAGCAATCAGCCCCAGCATTTT.

The chain couples TRBV2 to TRBJ2-7, with D tentatively TRBD1 or TRBD2 (5 bases each). V shed 3 bases and J shed 3 bases, with 9 bases lying between them. CDR1 is SNHLY, CDR2 FYNNEI, per germline. CDR3 length: 13 amino acids. Here the CDR3 DNA reads TGTGCCAGCAGTGATGGGGGATACTACGAGCAGTACTTC. Its translation is CASSDGGYYEQYF.

The V call is TRBV6-5, the J call TRBJ1-2, with D perhaps matching TRBD1 (5 bases). This CDR3 spans 14 amino acids. Germline-derived CDR1 and CDR2 are MNHEY and SVGAGI. The V and J ends lost 2 bases and 7 bases respectively, with 14 bases between them. The CDR3 loop is CASSYEGRGTGYTF. CDR3 nucleotides: TGTGCCAGCAGTTACGAGGGTAGGGGTACTGGCTACACCTTC.

This rearrangement joins TRBV7-2 to TRBJ1-3; D ambiguous. Germline lookup yields CDR1 SGHTA and CDR2 FQGNSA. The CDR3 is made up of 16 amino acids. V was trimmed by 1 base and J by 0 bases, leaving 10 bases between them. The CDR3 region has the DNA TGTGCCAGCAGCTTAGTGGGGTTTGCCTCTGGAAACACCATATATTTT. Amino acid sequence: CASSLVGFASGNTIYF.

The chain recombines TRBV7-2 with TRBJ2-4; D is perhaps TRBD2 (6 bases). The V gene's germline CDR1 is SGHTA and CDR2 FQGNSA. Trimming shortened V by 8 bases and J by 6 bases, and 11 bases separated the two germline ends. This CDR3 has 12 residues. In DNA form, the CDR3 reads TGTGCCAGCGGAGTGGGGGGAAACATTCAGTACTTC. The encoded protein is CASGVGGNIQYF.

The V call is TRBV24-1, the J call TRBJ2-5, with 11 bases identical to TRBD2. The CDR3 sequence is 16 residues long. CDR1 and CDR2 (germline): KGHDR, SFDVKD. The J segment lost 5 bases and the V segment lost 4 bases, leaving 8 bases of the junction unmatched. Here the CDR3 DNA reads TGTGCCACCAGTGACGAAACTAGCGGGAGTCGGGAGACCCAGTACTTC. Amino acids: CATSDETSGSRETQYF.

This clonotype appeared a few times. Germline and junction disagree at one end, which may indicate a read error. The rearrangement links TRBV19 to TRBJ1-5; D gene ambiguous. This CDR3 has 17 amino acids. Germline values: CDR1 LNHDA, CDR2 SQIVND (reference sequence). CDR3 sequence: CASQNTHERNSYQPQHF. As DNA, the CDR3 is TGTGCCAGCCAGAATACCCATGAGAGGAATAGCTATCAGCCCCAGCATTTT.

This chain joins TRBV19 and TRBJ1-1; D gene uncertain. Trimming pared 3 bases from V and 5 bases from J, leaving 7 bases between. Germline CDR1 and CDR2: LNHDA and SQIVND (reference sequence). CDR3 length: 12 amino acids. CDR3 bases: TGTGCCAGTAGTATTGATCAGACTGAAGCTTTCTTT. It yields the protein CASSIDQTEAFF.

This clonotype was found a few times. The gene calls are TRBV20-1 and TRBJ2-1, with a weak D call TRBD2 (5 bases). The CDR3 has 15 residues. CDR1 is DFQATT and CDR2 is SNEGSKA in the germline V gene (reference sequence). Trimming shortened V by 3 bases and J by 0 bases, and 12 bases separated the two germline ends. The CDR3 DNA reads TGCAGTGCTAGGGTTCAAGGGAGCTCCTACAATGAGCAGTTCTTC. Residues: CSARVQGSSYNEQFF.

The chain is built from TRBV7-9 and TRBJ2-3; perhaps TRBD2 as D (5 bases). This CDR3 comprises 16 residues. V lost 5 bases and J lost 2, with 17 bases in between. Germline values: CDR1 SEHNR, CDR2 FQNEAQ (reference sequence). The CDR3, as DNA: TGTGCCAGCAGCACTAGGGCCCTAAGATCCACAGATACGCAGTATTTT. Its protein product is CASSTRALRSTDTQYF.

This clonotype was observed a few times. The rearrangement uses TRBV20-1 and TRBJ2-3, with D possibly TRBD2 on 5 matching bases. The CDR3 is 15 amino acids. Between the trimmed V and J ends, which lost 0 bases and 1 base, there was a span of 11 bases. Germline values: CDR1 DFQATT, CDR2 SNEGSKA (reference sequence). The CDR3 here is CSAREERAGTDTQYF. Written as DNA, the CDR3 is TGCAGTGCTAGAGAGGAGAGGGCAGGCACAGATACGCAGTATTTT.

The rearrangement uses TRBV12-3 or TRBV12-4 and TRBJ2-7, with TRBD1 matching 9 bases. V shed 6 bases, J shed 6 bases, and the junction held 9 bases outside the gene matches. The CDR3 contains 14 residues. The CDR3 region has the DNA TGTGCCAGCAGACCGCCGGGACAGGGTTCCGAGCAGTACTTC. Protein: CASRPPGQGSEQYF.

The CDR3 bases are TGTGCCAGCAGCCCTGGGGGACAGGGTGGCCTCGAGCAGTACTTC. Protein: CASSPGGQGGLEQYF. This rearrangement joins TRBV16 to TRBJ2-7, with 9 bases lining up with TRBD1. Germline loops: CDR1 KGHSY, CDR2 FQNENV. The V segment lost 4 bases and the J segment 6 bases; nucleotides outside the gene matches: 10. The CDR3 runs 15 residues.

The chain employs TRBV6-1 and TRBJ1-2, with 10 bases matching TRBD1. CDR3 length equals 15 residues. V dropped 5 bases and J dropped 0; count of bases not matched to a gene: 3. Germline CDR1 and CDR2: MNHNS and SASEGT. The CDR3 here is CASSRGQGANYGYTF. CDR3 nucleotide sequence: TGTGCCAGCAGTCGCGGACAGGGGGCTAACTATGGCTACACCTTC.

The chain links TRBV6-5 to TRBJ2-7, with 10 bases aligning to TRBD1. CDR1 is MNHEY, CDR2 SVGAGI, per germline. The ends lost 0 bases at V and 4 bases at J; junction bases unmatched: 9. CDR3 length equals 17 residues. The CDR3: CASSYSRPGQGIYEQYF. As DNA, the CDR3 is TGTGCCAGCAGTTACTCGCGTCCGGGACAGGGGATTTACGAGCAGTACTTC.

V gene TRBV6-1 combines with J gene TRBJ1-2; 7 bases line up with TRBD1. This CDR3 has 14 amino acids. V shed 6 bases, J shed 2 bases, and the junction held 6 bases outside the gene matches. Germline V gene lookup returns CDR1 MNHNS and CDR2 SASEGT. The CDR3 DNA is TGTGCCAGCAGACGAGGGACAGCCAACTATGGCTACACCTTC. It specifies CASRRGTANYGYTF.

In this sample, this clonotype is medium-sized. The J gene is TRBJ1-1, the V gene TRBV15; no reliable D call. This CDR3 contains 15 residues. The germline V and J ends were trimmed by 0 bases and 5 bases, with 13 bases remaining between them. CDR1 and CDR2 (germline): LNHNV, YYDKDF (reference sequence). The CDR3 DNA follows: TGTGCCACCAGCAGAGATTTCGGGGAGACTACTGAAGCTTTCTTT. Amino acids: CATSRDFGETTEAFF.

This clonotype was observed a handful of times. V is TRBV27 and J is TRBJ1-1; TRBD1 might be the D (6 bases). In germline, CDR1 is MNHEY, CDR2 SMNVEV (reference sequence). This CDR3 contains 14 residues. Trimming removed 1 base at V and 4 bases at J, with 10 bases between. Written as DNA, the CDR3 is TGTGCCAGCAGTTTATACCAGGGGAGCACTGAAGCTTTCTTT. Translation gives CASSLYQGSTEAFF.